This T cell receptor beta chain came from a study of PD-1 blockade in mismatch repair-deficient tumors. Overall study context: Patients had about a dozen mismatch repair-deficient cancer types and were previously treated and progressing. The study's findings and limits: After pembrolizumab, tumor-resident clones rose rapidly, then generally contracted before radiologic responses.

For this clone: The antigen is unknown.

Measured with immunoSEQ multiplex PCR; TCRdb has only the in-frame clones, and not every one. Among around 130,000 clones, 88% were seen once, and the ten largest hold over 9.5%. Germline loops: CDR1 MNHEY, CDR2 SMNVEV (reference sequence). The CDR3 is 15 amino acids. V was clipped by 5 bases and J by 6 bases; unmatched bases: 5. All patients were mismatch repair deficient, assessed by either PCR or immunohistochemistry. The TCR-sequenced patients were a few responders to pembrolizumab. The chain links TRBV27 to TRBJ2-1, with 12 bases identical to TRBD2. The source was peripheral blood, collected 70 to 72 weeks after starting pembrolizumab. This clonotype originated in an adult with mismatch repair-deficient cancer. The CDR3 region has the DNA TGTGCCAGCAGTCAACTAGCGGGAGGAGTCAATGAGCAGTTCTTC. Protein product: CASSQLAGGVNEQFF.